The clone carrying this TCR beta chain was recorded at least ten times. Its antigen is not identified. This specimen comes from a study of response to subunit inactivated influenza vaccine. Whole-study results and caveats: The authors offered the suggestion that each seasonal influenza vaccination recruits few new T cells.

TCRdb ran MiXCR on the RT-PCR reads and lists one entry per CDR3 protein. The data contain approximately 290,000 distinct CDR3 sequences, roughly 20% of them seen just once; the ten biggest clones take up about 9.4%. The TCR comes from a man aged 45 to 75 who received an inactivated influenza vaccine. The material sequenced was PBMCs from blood, taken about 20 months after vaccination.

The CDR3 coding sequence is TGTGCCAGCAGCCCGCTTGGAGGGAAGAATCAGCCCCAGCATTTT. Amino acids: CASSPLGGKNQPQHF. The chain couples TRBV9 to TRBJ1-5; D is unresolved. The V gene's germline CDR1 is SGDLS and CDR2 YYNGEE. The CDR3 length is 15 residues. V was clipped by 4 bases and J by 4 bases, with 15 bases between them.